This TCR beta chain was found in a study of T cell responses to AZD1222 COVID-19 vaccine. CDR1 and CDR2 (germline): LNHDA, SQIVND (reference sequence). The CDR3 runs to 14 residues. The ends were cut back, 6 bases at V and 0 bases at J, with 11 bases in the middle. Pooled in the analysis were second doses at about 4 or about 12 weeks. Measured with immunoSEQ multiplex PCR; TCRdb has only the in-frame clones, and not every one. The sample includes 95,000 to 110,000 clones, 92% of them seen just once. Concerning this clone: The antigen is undetermined.

Study-wide results and limits: Nearly half of spike-specific TCRs reportedly target variant regions that are unmutated in the B.1.351 and B.1.1.7 variants.

The sample here was peripheral blood, taken 28 days after the second AZD1222 dose. V and J are TRBV19 and TRBJ1-1; D uncertain. This clonotype was obtained from an adult who received the AZD1222 COVID-19 vaccine. The CDR3 DNA reads TGTGCCAGTAGAGTAGACACCATGAACACTGAAGCTTTCTTT. Translating gives CASRVDTMNTEAFF. The complete variable domain, with remaining parts taken from reference TRBV19 and TRBJ1-1, reads DGGITQSPKYLFRKEGQNVTLSCEQNLNHDAMYWYRQDPGQGLRLIYYSQIVNDFQKGDIAEGYSVSREKKESFPLTVTSAQKNPTAFYLCASRVDTMNTEAFFGQGTRLTVV.